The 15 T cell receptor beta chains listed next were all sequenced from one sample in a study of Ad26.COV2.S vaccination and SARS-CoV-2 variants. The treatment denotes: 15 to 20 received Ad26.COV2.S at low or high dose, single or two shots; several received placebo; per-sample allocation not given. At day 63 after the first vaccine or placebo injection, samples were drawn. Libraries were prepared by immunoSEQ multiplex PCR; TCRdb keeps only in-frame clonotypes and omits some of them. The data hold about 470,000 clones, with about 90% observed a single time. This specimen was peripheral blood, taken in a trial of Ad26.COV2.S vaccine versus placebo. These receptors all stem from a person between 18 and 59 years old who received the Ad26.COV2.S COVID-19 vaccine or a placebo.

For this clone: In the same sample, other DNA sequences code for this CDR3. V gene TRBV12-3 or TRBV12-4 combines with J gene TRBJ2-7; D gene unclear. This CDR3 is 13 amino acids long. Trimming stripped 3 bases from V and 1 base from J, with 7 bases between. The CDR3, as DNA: TGTGCCAGCAGTTTCGGGCGGTCCTACGAGCAGTACTTC. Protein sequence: CASSFGRSYEQYF.

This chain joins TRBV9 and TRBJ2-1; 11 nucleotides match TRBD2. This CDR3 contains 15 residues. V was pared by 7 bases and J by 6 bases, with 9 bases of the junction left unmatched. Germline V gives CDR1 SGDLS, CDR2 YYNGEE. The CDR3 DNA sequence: TGTGCCAGCGGGGAGGGTAGCGGGAGGGCCAATGAGCAGTTCTTC. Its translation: CASGEGSGRANEQFF.

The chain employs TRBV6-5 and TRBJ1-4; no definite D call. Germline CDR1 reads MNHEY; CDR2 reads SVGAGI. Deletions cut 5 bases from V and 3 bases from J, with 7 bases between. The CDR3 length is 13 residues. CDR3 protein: CASSRSPNEKLFF. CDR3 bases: TGTGCCAGCAGTCGGTCGCCTAATGAAAAACTGTTTTTT.

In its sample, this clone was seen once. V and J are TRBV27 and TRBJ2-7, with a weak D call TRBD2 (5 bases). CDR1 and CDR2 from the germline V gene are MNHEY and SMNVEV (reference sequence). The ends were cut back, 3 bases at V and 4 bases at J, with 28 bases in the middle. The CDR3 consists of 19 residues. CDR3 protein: CASSLPAPGKGRSFYEQYF. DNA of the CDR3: TGTGCCAGCAGTTTGCCCGCGCCGGGAAAGGGTAGGTCCTTTTACGAGCAGTACTTC.

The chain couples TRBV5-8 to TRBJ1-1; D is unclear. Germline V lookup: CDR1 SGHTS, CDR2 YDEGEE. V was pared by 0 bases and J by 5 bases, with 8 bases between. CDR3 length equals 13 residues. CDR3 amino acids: CASSLGRGTEAFF. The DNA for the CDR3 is TGTGCCAGCAGCTTGGGCCGAGGTACTGAAGCTTTCTTT.

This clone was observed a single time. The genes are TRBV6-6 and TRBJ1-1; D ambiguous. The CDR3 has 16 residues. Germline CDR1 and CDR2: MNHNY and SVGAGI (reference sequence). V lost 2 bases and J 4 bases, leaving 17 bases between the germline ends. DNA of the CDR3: TGTGCCAGCAGTTACGGGATGTTCCCCCTGGGCACTGAAGCTTTCTTT. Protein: CASSYGMFPLGTEAFF.

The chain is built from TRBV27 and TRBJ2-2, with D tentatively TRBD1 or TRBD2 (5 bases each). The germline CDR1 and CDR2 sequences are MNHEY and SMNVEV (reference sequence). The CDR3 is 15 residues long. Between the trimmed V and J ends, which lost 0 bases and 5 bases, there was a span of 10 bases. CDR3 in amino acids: CASSLSRGPTGELFF. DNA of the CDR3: TGTGCCAGCAGTTTATCGAGGGGCCCGACCGGGGAGCTGTTTTTT.

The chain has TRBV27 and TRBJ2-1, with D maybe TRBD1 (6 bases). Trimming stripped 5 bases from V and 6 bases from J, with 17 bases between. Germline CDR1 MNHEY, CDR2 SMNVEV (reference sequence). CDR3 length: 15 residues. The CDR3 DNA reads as TGTGCCAGCAGTCCATCCCAGGGGCCAAGCAATGAGCAGTTCTTC. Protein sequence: CASSPSQGPSNEQFF.

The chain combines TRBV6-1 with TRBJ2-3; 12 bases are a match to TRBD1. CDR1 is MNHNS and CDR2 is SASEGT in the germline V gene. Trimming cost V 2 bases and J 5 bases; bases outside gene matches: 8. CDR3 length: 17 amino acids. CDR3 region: CASSEWGGQGAGDTQYF. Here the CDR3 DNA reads TGTGCCAGCAGTGAATGGGGGGGACAGGGGGCTGGAGATACGCAGTATTTT.

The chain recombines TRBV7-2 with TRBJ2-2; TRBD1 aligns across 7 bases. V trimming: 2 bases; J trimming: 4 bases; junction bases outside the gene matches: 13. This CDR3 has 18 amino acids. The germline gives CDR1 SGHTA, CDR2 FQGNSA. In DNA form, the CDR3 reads TGTGCCAGCAGCTTAAAGGGGGCTAGGGGCCTGGTCACCGGGGAGCTGTTTTTT. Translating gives CASSLKGARGLVTGELFF.

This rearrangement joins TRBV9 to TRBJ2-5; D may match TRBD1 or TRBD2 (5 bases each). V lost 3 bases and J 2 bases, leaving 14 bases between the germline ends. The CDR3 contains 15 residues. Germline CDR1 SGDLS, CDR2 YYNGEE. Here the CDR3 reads CASSAFGREQETQYF. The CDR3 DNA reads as TGTGCCAGCAGCGCATTTGGCAGGGAGCAAGAGACCCAGTACTTC.

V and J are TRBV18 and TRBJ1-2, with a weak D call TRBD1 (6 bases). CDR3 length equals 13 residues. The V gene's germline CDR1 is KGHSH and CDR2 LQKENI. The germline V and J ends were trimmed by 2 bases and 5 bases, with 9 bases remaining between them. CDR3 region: CASSPTGRYGYTF. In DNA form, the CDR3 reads TGTGCCAGCTCACCAACAGGGAGGTATGGCTACACCTTC.

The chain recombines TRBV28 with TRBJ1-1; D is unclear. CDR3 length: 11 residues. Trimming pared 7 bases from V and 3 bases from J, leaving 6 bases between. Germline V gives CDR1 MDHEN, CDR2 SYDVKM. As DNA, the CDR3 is TGTGCCAGCAATGATTACACTGAAGCTTTCTTT. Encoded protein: CASNDYTEAFF. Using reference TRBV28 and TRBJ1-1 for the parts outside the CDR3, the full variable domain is DVKVTQSSRYLVKRTGEKVFLECVQDMDHENMFWYRQDPGLGLRLIYFSYDVKMKEKGDIPEGYSVSREKKERFSLILESASTNQTSMYLCASNDYTEAFFGQGTRLTVV.

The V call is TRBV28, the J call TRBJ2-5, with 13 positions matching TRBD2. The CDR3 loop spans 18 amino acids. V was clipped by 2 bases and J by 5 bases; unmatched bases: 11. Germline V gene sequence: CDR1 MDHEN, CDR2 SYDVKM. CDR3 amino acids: CASSLRGLAGFIQETQYF. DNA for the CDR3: TGTGCCAGCAGTTTAAGGGGACTAGCGGGATTTATACAGGAGACCCAGTACTTC.

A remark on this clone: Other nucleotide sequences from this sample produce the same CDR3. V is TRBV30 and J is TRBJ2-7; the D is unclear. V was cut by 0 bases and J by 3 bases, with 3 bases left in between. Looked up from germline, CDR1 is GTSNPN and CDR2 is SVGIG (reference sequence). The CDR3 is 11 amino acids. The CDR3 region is CAWSVVYEQYF. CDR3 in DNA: TGTGCCTGGAGTGTCGTCTACGAGCAGTACTTC.